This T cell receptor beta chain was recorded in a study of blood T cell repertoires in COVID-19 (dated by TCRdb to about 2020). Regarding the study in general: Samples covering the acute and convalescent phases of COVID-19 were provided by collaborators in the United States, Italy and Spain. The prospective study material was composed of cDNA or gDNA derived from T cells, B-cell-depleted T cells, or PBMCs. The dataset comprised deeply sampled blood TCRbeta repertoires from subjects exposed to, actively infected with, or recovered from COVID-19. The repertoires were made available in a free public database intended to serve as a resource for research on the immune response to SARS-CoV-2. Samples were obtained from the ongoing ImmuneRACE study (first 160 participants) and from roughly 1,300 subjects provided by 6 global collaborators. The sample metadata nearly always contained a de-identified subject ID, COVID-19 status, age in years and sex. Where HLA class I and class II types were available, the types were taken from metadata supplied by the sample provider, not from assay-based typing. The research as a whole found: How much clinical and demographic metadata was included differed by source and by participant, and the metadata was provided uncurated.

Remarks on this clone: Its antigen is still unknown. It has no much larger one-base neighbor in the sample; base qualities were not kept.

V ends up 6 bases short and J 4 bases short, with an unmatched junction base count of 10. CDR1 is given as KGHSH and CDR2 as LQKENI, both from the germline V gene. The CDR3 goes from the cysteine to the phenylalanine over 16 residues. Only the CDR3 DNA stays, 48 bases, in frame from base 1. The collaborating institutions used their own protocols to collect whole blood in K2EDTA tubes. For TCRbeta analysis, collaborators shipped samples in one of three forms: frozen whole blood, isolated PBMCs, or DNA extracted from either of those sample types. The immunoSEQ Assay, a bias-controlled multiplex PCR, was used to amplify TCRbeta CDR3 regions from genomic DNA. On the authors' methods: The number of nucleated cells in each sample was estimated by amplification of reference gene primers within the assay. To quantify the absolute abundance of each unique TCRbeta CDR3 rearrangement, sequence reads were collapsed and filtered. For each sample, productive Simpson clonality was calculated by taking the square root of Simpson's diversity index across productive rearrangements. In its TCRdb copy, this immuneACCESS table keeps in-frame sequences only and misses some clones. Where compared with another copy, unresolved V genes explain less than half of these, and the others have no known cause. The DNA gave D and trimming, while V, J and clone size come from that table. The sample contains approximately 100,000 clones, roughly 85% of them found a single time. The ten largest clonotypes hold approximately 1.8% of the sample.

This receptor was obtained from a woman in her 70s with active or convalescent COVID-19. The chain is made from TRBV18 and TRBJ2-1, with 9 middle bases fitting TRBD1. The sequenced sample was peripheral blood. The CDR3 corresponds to CASSPGLGQGYNEQFF. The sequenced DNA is TGTGCCAGCTCCCCCGGTTTGGGACAGGGATACAATGAGCAGTTCTTC.